The sequence of this T cell receptor beta chain was determined in a study of neurological immune-mediated disorders. Study-wide results and limits: Phylogenetic grouping assigned the repertoires of 18 of 34 multiple sclerosis patients to a single related-CDR3 cluster, which may represent a signature. Multiple sclerosis, the disease with the least TCR clonal expansion, fell below healthy controls, whereas HTLV-1-associated myelopathy showed the most.

With V trimmed by 5 bases and J by 3 bases, 5 bases remained unmatched. CDR1 and CDR2 (germline): SGHTA, FQGNSA. The CDR3 is 15 residues long. For the unsorted libraries, 2 million PBMCs stored at -80 C served as input. This clonotype was seen many times. The antigen is not known. Over 160 million TCR-beta sequences from 15-18 subjects came from every sequencing run. MiXCR was run by TCRdb on the 5' RACE reads, yielding one entry per CDR3 protein. The sample records about 120,000 distinct CDR3 sequences, roughly 3.1% being singletons. This sequence joins TRBV7-2 and TRBJ2-7; 12 bases match TRBD2. The sequence was obtained from a woman aged 25 to 39 with multiple sclerosis. Sequenced input: PBMCs. CDR3 sequence: CASSPLTSGGYEQYF. As DNA, the CDR3 is TGTGCCAGCAGCCCGTTGACTAGCGGGGGCTACGAGCAGTACTTC.